Shown below are 32 T cell receptor beta chains from a single sample sequenced in a study of CD8 T cells in Susac syndrome. Random hexamers served to reverse transcribe about 0.5 to 1 ug RNA. One entry per CDR3 protein, called by TCRdb with MiXCR from the immunoSEQ multiplex PCR reads. The data contain some 260,000 distinct CDR3 sequences, just over 90% of them singletons. The specimen was CD4+ T cells from PBMCs. These receptor sequences come from a human donor with multiple sclerosis.

The genes are TRBV7-9 and TRBJ2-1; D is perhaps TRBD1 (5 bases). The germline V and J ends were trimmed by 6 bases and 6 bases, with 12 bases remaining between them. Germline V gives CDR1 SEHNR, CDR2 FQNEAQ (reference sequence). CDR3 length: 13 amino acids. The CDR3 nucleotides read TGTGCCAGCAGGTCCCTGGGGCCCAATGAGCAGTTCTTC. Its protein is CASRSLGPNEQFF. The entire variable domain, with the rest obtained from reference TRBV7-9 and TRBJ2-1, is as follows: DTGVSQNPRHKITKRGQNVTFRCDPISEHNRLYWYRQTLGQGPEFLTYFQNEAQLEKSRLLSDRFSAERPKGSFSTLEIQRTEQGDSAMYLCASRSLGPNEQFFGPGTRLTVL.

The chain is built from TRBV12-3 or TRBV12-4 and TRBJ1-5, with TRBD1 as a possible D gene (5 bases). Trimming removed 2 bases from V and 1 base from J, with 9 bases in between. The CDR3 contains 15 residues. CDR3 in amino acids: CASSLSQGSNQPQHF. The CDR3 DNA sequence: TGTGCCAGCAGTTTATCGCAGGGAAGCAATCAGCCCCAGCATTTT.

This sequence joins TRBV7-9 and TRBJ2-3; 7 nucleotides align to TRBD1. The germline V gene has CDR1 SEHNR and CDR2 FQNEAQ (reference sequence). This CDR3 is 15 amino acids long. With 7 bases clipped from V and 1 base from J, the junction kept 8 bases outside the gene matches. In DNA form, the CDR3 reads TGTGCCAGCAACAAACAGGGGAGAGGCACAGATACGCAGTATTTT. Protein: CASNKQGRGTDTQYF.

The chain recombines TRBV5-1 with TRBJ2-3; 11 nucleotides agree with TRBD2. The CDR3 length is 14 residues. Per germline, CDR1 SGHRS and CDR2 YFSETQ. V shed 6 bases, J shed 3 bases, and the junction held 3 bases outside the gene matches. As DNA, the CDR3 is TGCGCCAGCAAATTAGCGGGGGGGACAGATACGCAGTATTTT. This encodes CASKLAGGTDTQYF.

Written as DNA, the CDR3 is TGCGCCAGCAGCCAGACAGGGGGATCCTACGAGCAGTACGTC. It encodes CASSQTGGSYEQYV. The rearrangement uses TRBV23-1 and TRBJ2-7; TRBD1 agrees at 9 bases. TRBV23-1 is placed among ORFs of uncertain function. The CDR3 extends over 14 amino acids. V lost 6 bases to trimming and J lost 1 base; unmatched junction nucleotides: 4.

In its sample, this clonotype was seen a few times. This rearrangement joins TRBV11-1 to TRBJ1-1; D call uncertain. Germline V gene sequence: CDR1 SGHAT, CDR2 FQDESV (reference sequence). The CDR3 loop spans 13 amino acids. The V and J ends lost 5 bases and 0 bases respectively, with 7 bases between them. The CDR3 loop reads CASSPSMNTEAFF. CDR3 coding DNA: TGTGCCAGCAGCCCTAGTATGAACACTGAAGCTTTCTTT.

The chain couples TRBV29-1 to TRBJ2-3, with a tentative D call TRBD1 (6 bases). The CDR3 totals 13 residues. Germline V gives CDR1 SQVTM, CDR2 ANQGSEA. V was clipped by 7 bases and J by 0 bases, with 11 bases between them. CDR3 bases: TGCAGCGCTCAGACAGGCAGCACAGATACGCAGTATTTT. The encoded protein is CSAQTGSTDTQYF.

The gene calls are TRBV7-9 and TRBJ2-4; D is undetermined. This CDR3 region has 16 residues. The V and J ends lost 3 bases and 2 bases respectively, with 14 bases between them. Germline values: CDR1 SEHNR, CDR2 FQNEAQ (reference sequence). DNA for the CDR3: TGTGCCAGCAGCTTGGCTAGTGGAAATTCCAAAAACATTCAGTACTTC. Amino acids: CASSLASGNSKNIQYF.

V and J are TRBV10-3 and TRBJ2-5; TRBD2 might be the D (5 bases). V gave up 1 base and J gave up 4 bases, with 7 bases separating them. Germline-derived CDR1 and CDR2 are ENHRY and SYGVKD. This CDR3 is 13 amino acids long. Here the CDR3 reads CAISEWRLETQYF. DNA of the CDR3: TGTGCCATCAGTGAGTGGAGGTTAGAGACCCAGTACTTC.

V is TRBV23-1 and J is TRBJ1-5; D not resolved. TRBV23-1 has ORF status, its function being uncertain. The CDR3 is 17 amino acids. Trimming pared 6 bases from V and 4 bases from J, leaving 22 bases between. The chain's CDR3 is CASSPTGRSVGNQPQHF. The CDR3 bases are TGCGCCAGCAGCCCCACGGGAAGGTCGGTCGGGAATCAGCCCCAGCATTTT.

The V gene is TRBV20-1, the J gene TRBJ1-5; possible D gene TRBD1, 5 bases. The V and J ends lost 6 bases and 3 bases respectively, with 21 bases between them. The CDR3 totals 16 residues. Germline assignment: CDR1 DFQATT and CDR2 SNEGSKA (reference sequence). The DNA of the CDR3 is TGCAGTGCGTCACTAACGGGCAGGGTAAACAATCAGCCCCAGCATTTT. Translation gives CSASLTGRVNNQPQHF.

V and J are TRBV20-1 and TRBJ2-3; D could derive from TRBD1 or TRBD2 (5 bases each). There are 12 residues in the CDR3. Germline V lookup: CDR1 DFQATT, CDR2 SNEGSKA (reference sequence). V dropped 3 bases and J dropped 2 bases, with 6 bases sitting between them. DNA of the CDR3: TGCAGTGCTAGCGGGGCCACAGATACGCAGTATTTT. Translation: CSASGATDTQYF.

The rearrangement links TRBV6-2 or TRBV6-3 to TRBJ1-2; 7 bases match TRBD1. With V trimmed by 6 bases and J by 7 bases, 8 bases remained unmatched. Germline values: CDR1 MNHEY, CDR2 SVGEGT. The CDR3 runs 13 residues. In nucleotides, the CDR3 is TGTGCCAGCAGGGCGACTTGGGACAGTGGCTACACCTTC. It codes for CASRATWDSGYTF.

The chain joins TRBV5-5 to TRBJ2-7; 8 bases fit TRBD1. After removal of 4 bases from V and 2 bases from J, the junction contained 11 bases not matched to a gene. The germline V gene has CDR1 SGHKS and CDR2 YYEKEE (reference sequence). The CDR3 contains 16 residues. The CDR3 nucleotides are TGTGCCAGCAGCCCACGAGGAGGGACAGGTACCTACGAGCAGTACTTC. It translates to CASSPRGGTGTYEQYF.

The chain uses TRBV5-1 and TRBJ2-3, with TRBD2 matching 9 bases. Germline V gene lookup returns CDR1 SGHRS and CDR2 YFSETQ. This CDR3 is 16 amino acids long. Trimming took 4 bases from V and 5 from J; bases not matched to a gene: 11. The CDR3 sequence: CASSPILAGRGDTQYF. CDR3 DNA: TGCGCCAGCAGCCCTATCCTAGCGGGGAGGGGAGATACGCAGTATTTT.

The chain couples TRBV6-5 to TRBJ2-3; 8 bases fit TRBD2. The J segment lost 11 bases and the V segment lost 8 bases, leaving 6 bases of the junction unmatched. This CDR3 is 11 amino acids long. Germline V gene data show CDR1 as MNHEY and CDR2 as SVGAGI. CDR3 sequence (DNA): TGTGCCAGCTCCGCCGGGGGGGTGCAGTATTTT. The encoded protein is CASSAGGVQYF.

V and J are TRBV5-1 and TRBJ2-2; D is ambiguous. Trimming pared 4 bases from V and 7 bases from J, leaving 17 bases between. The CDR3 has 15 residues. CDR1 is SGHRS, CDR2 YFSETQ, per germline. The CDR3 bases are TGCGCCAGCAGCCCCCGGAATAGCCTGGGCGGGGAGCTGTTTTTT. Encoded protein: CASSPRNSLGGELFF.

The chain uses TRBV29-1 and TRBJ1-1; 8 bases agree with TRBD1. The J segment lost 1 base and the V segment lost 7 bases, leaving 5 bases of the junction unmatched. This CDR3 comprises 13 residues. Germline V gives CDR1 SQVTM, CDR2 ANQGSEA. The DNA for the CDR3 is TGCAGCGCCCGAACAGGGGGGAACACTGAAGCTTTCTTT. This encodes CSARTGGNTEAFF.

The V gene is TRBV20-1, the J gene TRBJ1-5; 7 positions agree with TRBD1. Germline V lookup: CDR1 DFQATT, CDR2 SNEGSKA (reference sequence). V was clipped by 1 base and J by 3 bases; unmatched bases: 9. The length of the CDR3 is 16 residues. CDR3 nucleotide sequence: TGCAGTGCTAGAGCTGGGACAGATGTATCCAATCAGCCCCAGCATTTT. Protein product: CSARAGTDVSNQPQHF.

This clonotype has a single count. This chain uses TRBV30 with TRBJ1-1; D is unresolved. CDR1 is GTSNPN, CDR2 SVGIG, per germline (reference sequence). V dropped 4 bases and J dropped 1 base, with 10 bases sitting between them. This CDR3 is 13 amino acids long. CDR3 sequence reads: CAWINLGNTEAFF. Here the CDR3 DNA reads TGTGCCTGGATCAACTTGGGGAACACTGAAGCTTTCTTT.

This clonotype was counted once. V usage is TRBV5-1 and J usage is TRBJ1-4; D is uncertain. Germline CDR1 SGHRS, CDR2 YFSETQ. Deletions cut 2 bases from V and 0 bases from J, with 11 bases between. This CDR3 is built from 16 residues. The CDR3 DNA reads TGCGCCAGCAGCTTAGGAGTAATGGCAACTAATGAAAAACTGTTTTTT. Amino acids: CASSLGVMATNEKLFF.

The chain carries TRBV29-1 and TRBJ2-1, with 8 bases matching TRBD2. The V gene's germline CDR1 is SQVTM and CDR2 ANQGSEA. The CDR3 consists of 14 residues. J lost 8 bases, V lost 4 bases, and 10 bases had no gene match. CDR3: CSVAIAGGGYEQFF. The CDR3 DNA is TGCAGCGTTGCCATTGCGGGGGGAGGCTATGAGCAGTTCTTC.

The genes are TRBV14 and TRBJ2-1; TRBD1 matches 12 bases. J gave up 4 bases and V 4 bases, and 8 bases lay outside the gene matches. Germline CDR1 is SGHDN and CDR2 is FVKESK. The CDR3 totals 17 residues. DNA for the CDR3: TGTGCCAGCAGCCCGCGGGACAGGGGGCGTTTTTACAATGAGCAGTTCTTC. Translating it yields CASSPRDRGRFYNEQFF.

The chain has TRBV5-1 and TRBJ1-1, with D tentatively TRBD1 (6 bases). V gave up 1 base and J gave up 5 bases, with 12 bases separating them. This CDR3 has 14 residues. Germline-derived CDR1 and CDR2 are SGHRS and YFSETQ. In DNA form, the CDR3 reads TGCGCCAGCAGCTTGAAATGGGGGGCAACTGAAGCTTTCTTT. It yields the protein CASSLKWGATEAFF.

V and J are TRBV6-2 or TRBV6-3 and TRBJ1-2; tentative D call: TRBD1 (5 bases). Germline CDR1 MNHEY, CDR2 SVGEGT. V was clipped by 5 bases and J by 4 bases, with 14 bases between them. This CDR3 comprises 14 residues. The CDR3 nucleotides are TGTGCCAGCAGTCGGTCGGGGGAAGGCTATGGCTACACCTTC. It is translated as CASSRSGEGYGYTF.

This clonotype was found once. The J gene is TRBJ1-6, the V gene TRBV6-5, with a weak D call TRBD1 (5 bases). V lost 2 bases and J 10 bases, leaving 12 bases between the germline ends. This CDR3 is built from 14 residues. Germline V gives CDR1 MNHEY, CDR2 SVGAGI. CDR3 sequence reads: CASSYRGPASPLHF. In nucleotides, the CDR3 is TGTGCCAGCAGTTACAGGGGCCCCGCATCACCCCTCCACTTT.

The chain has TRBV20-1 and TRBJ2-5; D remains unclear. This CDR3 is built from 11 residues. Trimming removed 3 bases at V and 2 bases at J, with 4 bases between. Germline V CDR1 and CDR2: DFQATT, SNEGSKA (reference sequence). The CDR3 loop is CSARTQETQYF. CDR3 coding DNA: TGCAGTGCTAGGACACAAGAGACCCAGTACTTC.

The chain combines TRBV19 with TRBJ2-3, with 9 bases that match TRBD1. This CDR3 is 15 amino acids long. Germline V gene data show CDR1 as LNHDA and CDR2 as SQIVND (reference sequence). J lost 5 bases, V lost 6 bases, and 9 bases had no gene match. Here the CDR3 reads CASSRRQGVLDTQYF. Written as DNA, the CDR3 is TGTGCCAGTAGCCGGAGACAGGGGGTGTTAGATACGCAGTATTTT.

The rearrangement joins TRBV6-4 to TRBJ1-1; 10 bases agree with TRBD1. With V trimmed by 5 bases and J by 3 bases, 6 bases remained unmatched. CDR3 size: 15 residues. Germline V gene lookup returns CDR1 MRHNA and CDR2 SNTAGT. The CDR3 here is CASSPEGQGYTEAFF. CDR3 nucleotide sequence: TGTGCCAGCAGTCCCGAGGGACAGGGGTACACTGAAGCTTTCTTT.

The chain employs TRBV2 and TRBJ2-7; D is unclear. Germline-derived CDR1 and CDR2 are SNHLY and FYNNEI. The CDR3 contains 14 residues. V was cut by 10 bases and J by 3 bases, with 19 bases left in between. The CDR3 sequence is CATQGSPTNYEQYV. The DNA for the CDR3 is TGTGCCACACAAGGTAGTCCTACAAACTACGAGCAGTACGTC.

This rearrangement joins TRBV6-6 to TRBJ2-2; weak D call: TRBD1 (5 bases). Germline V CDR1 and CDR2: MNHNY, SVGAGI (reference sequence). The CDR3 extends over 13 amino acids. The V end lost 7 bases, the J end lost 6 bases, and 12 bases lay between the germline ends. This chain's CDR3 is CASNLRGAGELFF. The CDR3 nucleotides are TGTGCCAGCAATTTAAGGGGTGCCGGGGAGCTGTTTTTT.

This sequence joins TRBV5-1 and TRBJ2-5; 8 bases line up with TRBD1. The CDR3 is made up of 15 amino acids. Germline trimming cut 3 bases from V and 7 bases from J; bases unmatched to any gene: 11. The germline V gene has CDR1 SGHRS and CDR2 YFSETQ. The CDR3: CASSSRAGGFGTQYF. Here the CDR3 DNA reads TGCGCCAGCAGCTCTCGAGCAGGGGGCTTCGGGACCCAGTACTTC.